This T cell receptor beta chain is drawn from a study of beta chain features in type 1 diabetes (dated by TCRdb to 2016 to 2018). The study in broad terms: Patients and healthy donors did not differ in mean age, gender distribution, total cell number or subset yield. A total of some 110 million sorted cells were examined across all samples, and a strong correlation was observed between cell number per subset and RNA yield. The study compared the TCRB repertoires of sorted circulating CD4+ T cell subsets in recently diagnosed type 1 diabetes patients with those in matched healthy donors. Whereas all 28 donors provided naive and central memory subsets, regulatory and stem cell-like memory subsets were isolated from just 8 patients and about eight healthy donors. Broader findings and caveats from the paper: Only small numbers of individuals were included in the HLA sub-analyses, which left unresolved whether HLA type had any influence on TCRB rearrangement. PCR may preferentially amplify shorter templates, but because patient and control samples were amplified and corrected together, any resulting skew would affect both groups equally. At VDJ recombination sites, patients with type 1 diabetes made fewer insertions and deleted more nucleotides, a pattern implying thymic rearrangement abnormalities. Naive, central memory and regulatory TCRB repertoires appeared to be more similar among patients than among healthy donors. Sequencing cDNA rather than genomic DNA could over-represent highly expressing activated cells, although activation and CD3 levels did not differ between groups. In all four CD4+ subsets, TCRB CDR3 length was moderately but significantly shorter in type 1 diabetes patients.

There are 15 amino acids in the CDR3, from cysteine to phenylalanine inclusive. The entry retains the CDR3 DNA only, 45 bases that are in frame from base 1. As encoded in the germline V gene, CDR1 is SGHTA while CDR2 is FQGTGA. The High Capacity cDNA Reverse Transcription Kit was used to reverse transcribe all of the isolated RNA, meaning that expressed TCRB transcripts were what got sequenced. Naive, central memory and regulatory T cell samples underwent deep immunoSEQ sequencing, averaging about 3.57 million total reads per sample. Sorted cells were lysed in RLT buffer, and RNA was extracted using DNase-treated RNeasy Micro or Mini kits according to cell number. Each cell subset was processed separately to prevent cross-contamination, with patient and healthy donor samples processed together. TCRB sequences were amplified from cDNA with the immunoSEQ multiplex PCR, producing 87-bp fragments spanning the CDR3 region. Sequencing of the amplicons was done on the Illumina HiSeq platform. The original methods were these. PCR bias was corrected computationally using synthetic template baselines, and reads within Hamming distance 2 were collapsed, with unmergeable singletons discarded. Reads were aligned against IMGT to assign V, D and J genes, CDR3 length and insertions or deletions at six rearrangement sites. Within each subset, clonotype counts were normalized to sorted cell number, after which true diversity and Gini coefficients were computed with the tcR R package. The overlap coefficient, calculated on TCRB nucleotide sequences, was used to measure repertoire sharing. This is the immuneACCESS table as TCRdb keeps it, with only in-frame sequences that have V and J called. A part of the clones is gone; compared with another copy, unresolved V genes explain less than half, and the rest is unexplained. V, J and clone size derive from that table, while D and trimming were established from the DNA sequence. Counted in this sample were over 150,000 clones; about 7.8% of them appeared once. 0.94% of the sample comes from the top ten.

Notes on this clone: The antigen it recognizes is unknown. At one end, the junction sequence differs from germline, possibly due to a read error.

Each donor gave one peripheral blood draw, averaging approximately 0.11 L, which was collected into heparinised tubes. Using a panel that included CD45RO, CCR7, CD25, CD127, CD95 and CD27, naive, central memory, regulatory and stem cell-like memory CD4+ T cells were sorted on a BD FACSAria II. Purity was above 95% for every sorted population. Right away, PBMCs were isolated by Lymphoprep density gradient centrifugation and were stained directly, with no culture step. So that batch effects would be minimized, each experiment stained and sorted samples in pairs, pairing one healthy donor with one patient.

The sequence joins TRBV7-3 to TRBJ1-2; 7 central bases correspond to TRBD1. This sequence originates from a woman aged 40 to 50 with type 1 diabetes. The sequenced sample was central memory CD4+ T cells from blood. This receptor carries the CDR3 CASSLTDRTDYSYTF. The nucleotide sequence reads as follows: TGTGCCAGCAGCTTAACGGACAGGACGGACTATAGCTACACCTTC.